The T cell receptor (beta chain) under discussion was sequenced for a study of technical replicates of blood from a handful of donors. Repertoires were generated with immunoSEQ multiplex PCR, while TCRdb's copy carries only in-frame clones and drops some. This table holds fewer than 100,000 clones, 95% to 97% found once. The CDR3 is made up of 13 amino acids. Germline values: CDR1 MNHEY, CDR2 SVGAGI. V shed 11 bases and J shed 2 bases, with 13 bases lying between them. The chain is built from TRBV6-5 and TRBJ2-1; possible D gene TRBD1, 6 bases. This receptor was identified in a human donor in good health. Sequencing was carried out using T cells isolated from PBMCs. DNA for the CDR3: TGTGCCGGACAGCTGGGGCCCTACAATGAGCAGTTCTTC. Encoded protein: CAGQLGPYNEQFF.